This is a list of T cell receptor beta chains from one sample in a study of cytomegalovirus exposure and HLA in healthy donors. This table comes from immunoSEQ multiplex PCR, and its TCRdb copy is limited to in-frame clones, with some not included. The sample has 100,000 to 150,000 clones; roughly 80% are singletons. Source material: PBMCs. These receptors originate from a female donor in good health and CMV-seronegative. Each CDR3 is given with its conserved first and last residue. Each record gives: V gene, clone size, D gene, J gene, CDR3 DNA, CDR3 protein. A D gene is named only where the DNA matches it firmly. A row's size may be missing; if present it is once, few, many or a size class.

TRBV6-1	.	TRBD2	TRBJ2-1	TGTGCCAGCCTCGGACTAGCGTTCTACAATGAGCAGTTCTTC	CASLGLAFYNEQFF
TRBV11-2	.	.	TRBJ2-1	TGTGCCAGCAGCTGGGCCACAGGGTTCTCCTACAATGAGCAGTTCTTC	CASSWATGFSYNEQFF
TRBV6-6	.	TRBD1	TRBJ2-3	TGTGCCAGCAGTTTCCGTGGACAGGGGGCGGGAGATACGCAGTATTTT	CASSFRGQGAGDTQYF
TRBV2	.	.	TRBJ2-1	TGTGCCAGCAGTAACTGGGGGGTAGCGAATGAGCAGTTCTTC	CASSNWGVANEQFF
TRBV7-8	once	TRBD2	TRBJ2-5	TGTGCCAGCAGCGCACGGCGACTAGCGGGAGGGCCGGAGACCCAGTACTTC	CASSARRLAGGPETQYF
TRBV5-1	.	.	TRBJ1-6	TGCGCCAGCAGCCCAAGAGGAGGACAGACGTATAATTCACCCCTCCACTTT	CASSPRGGQTYNSPLHF
TRBV27	few	TRBD2	TRBJ2-7	TGTGCCAGCAGTTTAGGGCTAGCGGGAAACTACGAGCAGTACTTC	CASSLGLAGNYEQYF
TRBV6-1	.	.	TRBJ2-5	TGTGCCAGCATACGGGACGAAACCGGAGGGGAGACCCAGTACTTC	CASIRDETGGETQYF
TRBV18	.	TRBD1	TRBJ1-4	TGTGCCAGCTCACCGGGACAGGGGGGAGAAAAACTGTTTTTT	CASSPGQGGEKLFF
TRBV27	.	.	TRBJ1-1	TGTGCCAGCAGCGATAACTTCGGGACAACTAACACTGAAGCTTTCTTT	CASSDNFGTTNTEAFF
TRBV18	.	TRBD1	TRBJ1-1	TGTGCCAGCTCACGAGGGGTCCAGGGGGGTAACACTGAAGCTTTCTTT	CASSRGVQGGNTEAFF
TRBV2	once	.	TRBJ1-1	TGTGCCAGCACCCCTAGAGGGTTTACTGAAGCTTTCTTT	CASTPRGFTEAFF
TRBV19	.	TRBD1	TRBJ2-1	TGTGCCAGTAGTATGGGGGCAGGGGGTGGGTTGGAGCAGTTCTTC	CASSMGAGGGLEQFF
TRBV2	once	.	TRBJ1-3	TGTGCCAGCAGTGAAGAAGCAGGAACTCGTGGAAACACCATATATTTT	CASSEEAGTRGNTIYF
TRBV19	.	.	TRBJ2-1	TGTGCCAGTAGTATCTATGCGGGGCGGAGACGTTCCTACAATGAGCAGTTCTTC	CASSIYAGRRRSYNEQFF
TRBV27	.	TRBD2	TRBJ2-1	TGTGCCAGCACCCCACTGGGGGGGAGCGGCCACAATGAGCAGTTCTTC	CASTPLGGSGHNEQFF
TRBV30	once	.	TRBJ1-1	TGTGCCTGGAGCTCGACATTTGAAGCTTTCTTT	CAWSSTFEAFF
TRBV6-1	.	TRBD2	TRBJ2-7	TGTGCCAGCAGTGATACGGGACTAGCGGGCGCCTACGAGCAGTACTTC	CASSDTGLAGAYEQYF
TRBV13	.	.	TRBJ2-6	TGTGCCAGCAGTTCACGCAGCTCTGGGGCCAACGTCCTGACTTTC	CASSSRSSGANVLTF
TRBV6-5	.	TRBD2	TRBJ2-1	TGTGCCGGCAGTTACGGGCGGGGGGGTTGGGATGAGCAGTTCTTC	CAGSYGRGGWDEQFF
TRBV21-1	.	.	TRBJ2-1	TGTGCCAGCAACTCGACAAGGACTAGCGGGTACAATGAGCAGTTCTTC	CASNSTRTSGYNEQFF
TRBV4-1	once	.	TRBJ2-2	TGCGCCAGCAGCCCCTCGTTACTAGCCGGGGAGCTGTTTTTT	CASSPSLLAGELFF
TRBV30	.	.	TRBJ1-5	TGTGCCTGGAGCGTGGACACCAATCAGCCCCAGCATTTT	CAWSVDTNQPQHF
TRBV6-5	.	TRBD1	TRBJ2-7	TGTGCCAGCAGTTACGATGGGACAGACGAGCAGTACTTC	CASSYDGTDEQYF